One and the same sample provided the 8 T cell receptor beta chains below, sequenced in a study of blood T cell repertoires in COVID-19. The assay was immunoSEQ multiplex PCR, and TCRdb's table has in-frame clones only and misses some. The data show 100,000 to 150,000 clones, roughly nine tenths seen once. Sequencing used peripheral blood. All receptors come from a woman aged 70-85 years with COVID-19, enrolled during active disease.

The chain is built from TRBV27 and TRBJ2-3, with 12 bases fitting TRBD1. The CDR3 has 18 residues. Germline V gene lookup returns CDR1 MNHEY and CDR2 SMNVEV (reference sequence). Germline trimming cut 1 base from V and 2 bases from J; bases unmatched to any gene: 7. CDR3 nucleotides: TGTGCCAGCAGTTTATTTCGGGACAGGGGGCTGAACACAGATACGCAGTATTTT. Translated: CASSLFRDRGLNTDTQYF.

The chain has TRBV28 and TRBJ2-2; D is perhaps TRBD1 (6 bases). Trimming took 5 bases from V and 5 from J, leaving 24 bases between them. The CDR3 contains 18 residues. Germline V gene lookup returns CDR1 MDHEN and CDR2 SYDVKM. The CDR3 DNA is TGTGCCAGCAGTCCATTAGGCCTGCAGGGGCGAAGGACCGGGGAGCTGTTTTTT. The encoded protein is CASSPLGLQGRRTGELFF. Looking up the rest from reference TRBV28 and TRBJ2-2 gives the full variable domain: DVKVTQSSRYLVKRTGEKVFLECVQDMDHENMFWYRQDPGLGLRLIYFSYDVKMKEKGDIPEGYSVSREKKERFSLILESASTNQTSMYLCASSPLGLQGRRTGELFFGEGSRLTVL.

The chain couples TRBV5-1 to TRBJ1-4, with 9 bases aligning to TRBD1. The CDR3 has 15 amino acids. Germline V gene data show CDR1 as SGHRS and CDR2 as YFSETQ. The junction had 6 bases not matched to a gene; V was cut back by 4 bases and J by 5 bases. In nucleotides, the CDR3 is TGCGCCAGCAGCATCGGGACAGGGAGGAATGAAAAACTGTTTTTT. This sequence encodes CASSIGTGRNEKLFF.

The J gene is TRBJ2-1, the V gene TRBV5-5, with 9 bases lining up with TRBD2. With 0 bases clipped from V and 0 bases from J, the junction kept 4 bases outside the gene matches. The germline V gene has CDR1 SGHKS and CDR2 YYEKEE (reference sequence). CDR3 length equals 17 residues. CDR3 residues: CASSLVQAGGSYNEQFF. Written as DNA, the CDR3 is TGTGCCAGCAGCTTGGTGCAAGCGGGGGGCTCCTACAATGAGCAGTTCTTC.

The chain has TRBV5-1 and TRBJ1-1; TRBD1 agrees at 8 bases. With 2 bases clipped from V and 3 bases from J, the junction kept 3 bases outside the gene matches. The CDR3 extends over 14 amino acids. CDR1 is SGHRS, CDR2 YFSETQ, per germline. The CDR3 loop reads CASSFTGGDTEAFF. Written as DNA, the CDR3 is TGCGCCAGCAGCTTCACAGGGGGGGACACTGAAGCTTTCTTT.

The chain links TRBV19 to TRBJ1-5; 9 bases map to TRBD1. J lost 3 bases, V lost 7 bases, and 10 bases had no gene match. Germline V lookup: CDR1 LNHDA, CDR2 SQIVND (reference sequence). The CDR3 spans 16 residues. This chain's CDR3 is CASKVAGTGINQPQHF. Written as DNA, the CDR3 is TGTGCCAGTAAGGTGGCCGGGACAGGGATCAATCAGCCCCAGCATTTT. Full variable domain (missing parts from reference TRBV19 and TRBJ1-5): DGGITQSPKYLFRKEGQNVTLSCEQNLNHDAMYWYRQDPGQGLRLIYYSQIVNDFQKGDIAEGYSVSREKKESFPLTVTSAQKNPTAFYLCASKVAGTGINQPQHFGDGTRLSIL.

The chain links TRBV5-1 to TRBJ2-5; 10 nucleotides line up with TRBD2. Per the germline V gene, CDR1 is SGHRS and CDR2 is YFSETQ. The CDR3 covers 16 residues. V lost 0 bases and J lost 2; bases outside the gene matches: 4. The CDR3 coding sequence is TGCGCCAGCAGCTTGGCTAGCGGGGGACCACAAGAGACCCAGTACTTC. Protein sequence: CASSLASGGPQETQYF.

V and J are TRBV5-4 and TRBJ2-3; the D gene is possibly TRBD1 (6 bases). V was clipped by 3 bases and J by 2 bases, with 16 bases between them. This CDR3 spans 16 amino acids. The germline V gene has CDR1 SGHNT and CDR2 YYREEE (reference sequence). CDR3 sequence (DNA): TGTGCCAGCAGCTCCCCCTGGGCAGGGGTCACAGATACGCAGTATTTT. Its protein is CASSSPWAGVTDTQYF.